This T cell receptor beta chain comes out of a study of early T cells in non-severe SARS-CoV-2 infection. This clonotype appeared many times. Unique molecular identifiers were attached to individual cDNA molecules. TCRdb redid the calling of the 5' RACE reads with MiXCR, one entry per CDR3 protein. The table has approximately 44,000 distinct CDR3 sequences, 12% seen once. Sequences were obtained from whole blood. The receptor was isolated from an adult who was a healthcare worker with PCR-confirmed SARS-CoV-2 infection or an uninfected control (not recorded which).

The CDR3 loop is CASSERVYGTNNSNQPQHF. The CDR3 nucleotides read TGTGCCAGCAGTGAAAGAGTGTACGGGACAAATAATAGCAATCAGCCCCAGCATTTT. This chain joins TRBV2 and TRBJ1-5; a weak D match, TRBD1 (6 bases). From germline, CDR1 is SNHLY and CDR2 FYNNEI. The CDR3 spans 19 residues. Deletions cut 2 bases from V and 0 bases from J, with 20 bases between.